The clone carrying this T cell receptor beta chain was seen more than once but under ten times. Its antigen is unknown. These data come from a study of CD8+CD57+ T cells in acquired aplastic anemia. Study-wide context: CD4+ and CD8+ cells, once sorted, gave DNA averaging about 3 ug. Study-wide findings and caveats: Shared by patients and controls, approximately 28 CD8+ CDR3s were abundant in patients.

The patients chosen for sequencing had shown expansion of CD8+CD57+ cells (detected by flow cytometry). Genomic DNA constituted the template upon which TCR beta VDJ and CDR3 profiling was performed. TCRdb recomputed calls from the reads with MiXCR, one row per CDR3 protein. The data show hundreds of thousands of distinct CDR3 sequences, around 32% seen once. The receptor comes from a human donor with aplastic anemia. Sequenced material: sorted CD4+, CD8+, or CD8+CD57+ T cells (not recorded which) from PBMCs.

CDR3 nucleotides: TGTGCCAGCAAGTTCGGCGGGGGGGCCAACTCCTACAATGAGCAGTTCTTC. Translation gives CASKFGGGANSYNEQFF. The chain recombines TRBV11-2 with TRBJ2-1, with TRBD2 identical over 9 bases. This CDR3 region has 17 residues. CDR1 is SGHAT and CDR2 is FQNNGV in the germline V gene. The ends lost 7 bases at V and 0 bases at J; junction bases unmatched: 10.